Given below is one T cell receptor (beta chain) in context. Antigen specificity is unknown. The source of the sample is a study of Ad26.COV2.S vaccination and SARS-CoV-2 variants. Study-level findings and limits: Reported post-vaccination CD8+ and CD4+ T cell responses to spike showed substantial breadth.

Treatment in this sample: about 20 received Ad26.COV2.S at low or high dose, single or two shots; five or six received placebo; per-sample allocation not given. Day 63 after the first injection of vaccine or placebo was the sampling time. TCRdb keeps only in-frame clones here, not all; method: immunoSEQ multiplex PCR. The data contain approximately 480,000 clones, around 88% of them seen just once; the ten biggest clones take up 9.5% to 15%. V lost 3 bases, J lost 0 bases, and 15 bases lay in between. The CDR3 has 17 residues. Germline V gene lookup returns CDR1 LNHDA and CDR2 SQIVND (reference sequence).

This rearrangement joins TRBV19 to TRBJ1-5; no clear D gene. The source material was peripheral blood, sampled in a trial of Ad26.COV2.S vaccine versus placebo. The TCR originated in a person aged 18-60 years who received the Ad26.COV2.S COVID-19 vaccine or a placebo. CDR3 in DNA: TGTGCCAGTAGTATCTCCGCAGAGTACTATAGCAATCAGCCCCAGCATTTT. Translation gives CASSISAEYYSNQPQHF.